What follows is one T cell receptor (beta chain) and its context. Its antigen has not been determined. Base qualities are not at hand, and no much larger clone is one base apart. The source of the sample is a study of T cells after posttransplantation cyclophosphamide (dated by TCRdb to the mid-2010s). In terms of the full investigation: Using TRB sequencing, the study followed how the T cell repertoire rebuilt after myeloablative bone marrow transplantation with posttransplantation cyclophosphamide given as GVHD prophylaxis. Public TRB sequences were searched against a database of over 3,000 sequences associated with responses to pathogens, tumor antigens, self-antigens and alloantigens. TRB sequencing was performed on blood from all 35 or so PTCy patients with 1-year posttransplant specimens. In 3 patients, up to about 3 additional blood samples taken between 2 and 5.2 years after transplant also underwent TRB sequencing, as did pretransplant blood from a handful of patients. Samples from roughly 35 PTCy-treated patients, along with samples from about 17 of their related bone marrow donors, underwent antigen receptor sequencing. Because TRA and TRB clonality correlated tightly in under ten samples, the subsequent TCR analyses were limited to TRB only. What the research found in general, with its limitations: At 1-2 months, donor-recipient similarity was low but rose over the first year, and the later blood repertoires were often dominated by donor CD8+ memory clones. Across the approximately 45 patients, TRB clonality was highly associated with recipient CMV seropositivity and CMV reactivation, and diversity with PTCy was similar to that in the CNI/methotrexate controls. The TRB repertoires of T cells infiltrating skin or the GI tract showed only limited overlap with the TRB repertoires found in blood.

According to the germline V gene (reference sequence), CDR1 reads SEHNR and CDR2 reads FQNEAQ. A distance of 10 bases separates the germline ends of V and J, which lose 8 bases and 0 bases respectively. The CDR3 sequence holds 13 residues, the cysteine and phenylalanine included. Only the CDR3 DNA is retained, 39 bases long and in frame from the first base. TRB sequencing used genomic DNA with the immunoSEQ assay at survey resolution or the hsTCRB kit. On the authors' methods: Initial read processing used immunoSEQ software, and repertoire analyses used the LymphoSeq R package. Clonality was computed as 1 minus normalized Shannon entropy, and a Gini coefficient was also calculated for each TRB dataset. To infer phenotypes in unsorted samples, TRB sequences from sorted subsets of the recipient or donor were mapped onto unsorted samples from the same recipient. TCRdb took this table from immuneACCESS and kept in-frame rearrangements with V and J called. Such tables lack part of the clones; where checked against another copy, unresolved V genes explain under half of the gap, and the rest is unexplained. V, J and clone size reflect that table, while D and trimming were determined from the DNA. The sample features some 46,000 clones, and none is a singleton. Approximately 2% of the sample rests with the top ten.

Related bone marrow donors provided peripheral blood samples on the day of marrow donation. Peripheral blood and bone marrow mononuclear cells were isolated by Ficoll-Hypaque density centrifugation and were cryopreserved. The receptor chain draws on TRBV7-9 and TRBJ2-5; the D gene remains uncertain. The sequence was obtained from a man between 35 and 55 years old in good health, CMV-negative, and a related stem cell transplant donor. The material sequenced was PBMCs. The nucleotide sequence reads TGTGCCAGCCGCCCTAGGCACCAAGAGACCCAGTACTTC. Its protein product is CASRPRHQETQYF.